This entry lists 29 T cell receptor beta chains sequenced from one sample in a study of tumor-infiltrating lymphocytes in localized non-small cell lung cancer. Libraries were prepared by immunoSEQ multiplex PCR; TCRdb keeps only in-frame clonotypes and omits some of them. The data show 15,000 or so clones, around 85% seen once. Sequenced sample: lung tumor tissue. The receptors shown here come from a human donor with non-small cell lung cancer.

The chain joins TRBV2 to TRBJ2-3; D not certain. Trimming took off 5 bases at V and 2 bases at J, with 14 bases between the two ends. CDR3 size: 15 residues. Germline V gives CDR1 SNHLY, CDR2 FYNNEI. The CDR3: CASSSRRPTTDTQYF. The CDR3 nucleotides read TGTGCCAGCAGTAGTCGGCGGCCAACCACAGATACGCAGTATTTT.

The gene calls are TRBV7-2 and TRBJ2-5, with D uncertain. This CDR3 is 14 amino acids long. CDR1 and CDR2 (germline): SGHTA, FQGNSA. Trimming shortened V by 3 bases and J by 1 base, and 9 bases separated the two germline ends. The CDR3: CASSFSISQETQYF. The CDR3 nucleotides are TGTGCCAGCAGCTTTTCAATTTCCCAAGAGACCCAGTACTTC.

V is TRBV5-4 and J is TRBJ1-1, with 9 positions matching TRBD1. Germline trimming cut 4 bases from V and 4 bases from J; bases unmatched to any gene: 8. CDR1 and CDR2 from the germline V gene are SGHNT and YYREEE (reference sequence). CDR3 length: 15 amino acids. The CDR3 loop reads CASSRTGALITEAFF. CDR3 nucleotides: TGTGCCAGCAGCCGGACAGGGGCGTTGATCACTGAAGCTTTCTTT.

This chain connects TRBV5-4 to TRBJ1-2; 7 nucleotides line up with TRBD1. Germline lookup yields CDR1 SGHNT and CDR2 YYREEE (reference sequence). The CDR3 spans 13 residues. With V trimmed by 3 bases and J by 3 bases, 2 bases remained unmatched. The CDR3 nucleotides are TGTGCCAGCAGCTCTGACAGGGACTATGGCTACACCTTC. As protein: CASSSDRDYGYTF.

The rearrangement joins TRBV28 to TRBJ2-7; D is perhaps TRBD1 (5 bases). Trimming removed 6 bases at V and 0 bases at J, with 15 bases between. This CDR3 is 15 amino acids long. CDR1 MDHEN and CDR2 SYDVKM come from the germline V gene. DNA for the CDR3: TGTGCCAGCAGACACTCTCGACAGCACTCCTACGAGCAGTACTTC. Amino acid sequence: CASRHSRQHSYEQYF.

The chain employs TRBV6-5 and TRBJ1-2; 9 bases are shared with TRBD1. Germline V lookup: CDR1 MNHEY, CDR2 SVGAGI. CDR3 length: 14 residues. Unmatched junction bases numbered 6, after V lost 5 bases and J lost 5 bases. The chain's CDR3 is CASSRQGDPYGYTF. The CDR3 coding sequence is TGTGCCAGCAGTCGACAGGGGGACCCGTATGGCTACACCTTC.

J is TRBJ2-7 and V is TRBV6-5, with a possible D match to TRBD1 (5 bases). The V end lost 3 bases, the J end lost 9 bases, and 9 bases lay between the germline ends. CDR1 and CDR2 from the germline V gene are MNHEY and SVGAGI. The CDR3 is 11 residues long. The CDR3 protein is CASSYLGVQYF. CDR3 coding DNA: TGTGCCAGCAGTTATTTAGGGGTGCAGTACTTC.

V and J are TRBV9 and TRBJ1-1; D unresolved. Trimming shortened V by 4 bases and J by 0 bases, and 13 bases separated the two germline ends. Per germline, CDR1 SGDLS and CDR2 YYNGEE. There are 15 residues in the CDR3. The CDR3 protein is CASSRDGSMNTEAFF. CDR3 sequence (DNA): TGTGCCAGCAGCCGAGATGGCAGCATGAACACTGAAGCTTTCTTT.

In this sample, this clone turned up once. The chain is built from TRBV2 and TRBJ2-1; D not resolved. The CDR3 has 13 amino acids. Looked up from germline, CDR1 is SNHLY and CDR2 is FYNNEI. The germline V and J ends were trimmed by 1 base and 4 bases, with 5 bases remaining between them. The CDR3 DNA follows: TGTGCCAGCAGTGAAGAGGCTTACAATGAGCAGTTCTTC. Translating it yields CASSEEAYNEQFF.

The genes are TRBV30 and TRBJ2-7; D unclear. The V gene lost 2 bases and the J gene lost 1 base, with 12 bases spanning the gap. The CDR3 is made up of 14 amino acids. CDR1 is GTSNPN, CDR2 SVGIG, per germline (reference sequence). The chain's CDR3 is CAWSSPGSSYEQYF. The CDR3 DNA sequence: TGTGCCTGGAGTTCACCTGGTAGTTCCTACGAGCAGTACTTC.

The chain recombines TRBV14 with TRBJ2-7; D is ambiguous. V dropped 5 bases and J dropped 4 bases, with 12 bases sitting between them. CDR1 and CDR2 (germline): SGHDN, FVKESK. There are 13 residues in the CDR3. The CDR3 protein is CASSLRRVYEQYF. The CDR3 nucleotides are TGTGCCAGCAGCTTACGACGGGTTTACGAGCAGTACTTC.

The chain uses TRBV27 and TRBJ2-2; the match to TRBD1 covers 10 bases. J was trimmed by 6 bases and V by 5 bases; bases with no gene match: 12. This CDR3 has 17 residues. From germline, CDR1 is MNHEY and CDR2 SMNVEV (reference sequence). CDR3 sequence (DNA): TGTGCCAGCAGTAAATCCGGGACAGGGGCAGGTTCCGGGGAGCTGTTTTTT. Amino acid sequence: CASSKSGTGAGSGELFF.

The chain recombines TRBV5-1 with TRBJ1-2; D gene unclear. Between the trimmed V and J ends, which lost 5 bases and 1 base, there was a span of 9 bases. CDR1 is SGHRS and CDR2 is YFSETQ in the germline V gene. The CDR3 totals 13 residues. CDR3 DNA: TGCGCCAGCAGAGTAACTGATAACTATGGCTACACCTTC. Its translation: CASRVTDNYGYTF.

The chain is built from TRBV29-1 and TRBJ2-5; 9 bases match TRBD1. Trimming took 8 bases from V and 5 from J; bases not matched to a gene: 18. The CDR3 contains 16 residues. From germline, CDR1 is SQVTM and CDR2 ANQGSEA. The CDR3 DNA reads TGCAGCTCCTCAGGAAGGGCTGGGACAGGGATGGAGACCCAGTACTTC. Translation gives CSSSGRAGTGMETQYF. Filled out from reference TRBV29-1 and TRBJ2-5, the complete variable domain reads SAVISQKPSRDICQRGTSLTIQCQVDSQVTMMFWYRQQPGQSLTLIATANQGSEATYESGFVIDKFPISRPNLTFSTLTVSNMSPEDSSIYLCSSSGRAGTGMETQYFGPGTRLLVL.

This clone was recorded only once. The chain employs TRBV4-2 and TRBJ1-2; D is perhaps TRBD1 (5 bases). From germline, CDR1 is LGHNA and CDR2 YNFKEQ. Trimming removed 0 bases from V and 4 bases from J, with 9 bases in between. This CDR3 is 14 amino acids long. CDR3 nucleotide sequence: TGTGCCAGCAGCCAAGATCCGACAGCCTATGGCTACACCTTC. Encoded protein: CASSQDPTAYGYTF.

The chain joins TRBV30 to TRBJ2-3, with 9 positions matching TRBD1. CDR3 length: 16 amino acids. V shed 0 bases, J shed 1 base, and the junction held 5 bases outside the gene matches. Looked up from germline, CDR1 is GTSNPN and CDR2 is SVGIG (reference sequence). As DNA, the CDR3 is TGTGCCTGGAGTGTAGTCCGGGACAGGGGCACAGATACGCAGTATTTT. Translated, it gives CAWSVVRDRGTDTQYF.

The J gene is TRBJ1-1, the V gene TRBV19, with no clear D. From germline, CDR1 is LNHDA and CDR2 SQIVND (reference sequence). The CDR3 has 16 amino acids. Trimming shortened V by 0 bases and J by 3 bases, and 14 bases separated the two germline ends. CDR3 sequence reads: CASSIEGKGRYTEAFF. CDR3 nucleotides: TGTGCCAGTAGTATAGAGGGCAAGGGCCGTTACACTGAAGCTTTCTTT.

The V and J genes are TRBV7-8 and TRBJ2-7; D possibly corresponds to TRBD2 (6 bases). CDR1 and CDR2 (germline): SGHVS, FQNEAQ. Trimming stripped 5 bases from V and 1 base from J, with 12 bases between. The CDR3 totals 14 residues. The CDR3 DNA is TGTGCCAGCAGCAGGGGACTCCAGTCCTACGAGCAGTACTTC. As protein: CASSRGLQSYEQYF.

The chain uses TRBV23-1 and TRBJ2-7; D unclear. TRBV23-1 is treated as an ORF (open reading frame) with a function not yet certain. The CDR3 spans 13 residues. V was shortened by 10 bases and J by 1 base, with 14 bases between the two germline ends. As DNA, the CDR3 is TGCGCCACCCCTTTGGTCAGTTCCTACGAGCAGTACTTC. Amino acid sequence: CATPLVSSYEQYF.

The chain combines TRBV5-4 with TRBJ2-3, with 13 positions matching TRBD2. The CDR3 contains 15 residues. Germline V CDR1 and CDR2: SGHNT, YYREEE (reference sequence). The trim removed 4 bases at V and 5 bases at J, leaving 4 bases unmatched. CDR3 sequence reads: CASSRLAGGQDTQYF. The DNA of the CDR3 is TGTGCCAGCAGCCGACTAGCGGGAGGTCAAGATACGCAGTATTTT.

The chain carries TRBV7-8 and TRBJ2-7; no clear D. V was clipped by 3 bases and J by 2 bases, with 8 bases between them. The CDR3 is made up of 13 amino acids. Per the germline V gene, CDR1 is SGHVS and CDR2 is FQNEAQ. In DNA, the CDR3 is TGTGCCAGCAGCTTTGACCAACCCTACGAGCAGTACTTC. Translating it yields CASSFDQPYEQYF.

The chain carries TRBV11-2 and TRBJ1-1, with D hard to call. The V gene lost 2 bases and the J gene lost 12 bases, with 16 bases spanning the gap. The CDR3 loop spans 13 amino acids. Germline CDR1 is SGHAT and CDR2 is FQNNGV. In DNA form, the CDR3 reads TGTGCCAGCAGCTTAATGGCCCGTGAAGAGACTTTCTTT. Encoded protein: CASSLMAREETFF.

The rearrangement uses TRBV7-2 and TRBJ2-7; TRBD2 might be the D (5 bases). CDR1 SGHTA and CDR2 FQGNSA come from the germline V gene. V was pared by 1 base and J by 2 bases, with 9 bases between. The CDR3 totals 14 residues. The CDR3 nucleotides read TGTGCCAGCAGCTTAGAACAGAGGGCCTACGAGCAGTACTTC. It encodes CASSLEQRAYEQYF.

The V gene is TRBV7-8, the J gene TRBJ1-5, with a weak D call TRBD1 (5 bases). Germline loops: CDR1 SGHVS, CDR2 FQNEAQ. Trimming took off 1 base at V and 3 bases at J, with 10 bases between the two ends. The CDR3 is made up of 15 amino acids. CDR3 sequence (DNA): TGTGCCAGCAGCTTAGTCGGGGGGTACAATCAGCCCCAGCATTTT. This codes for CASSLVGGYNQPQHF.

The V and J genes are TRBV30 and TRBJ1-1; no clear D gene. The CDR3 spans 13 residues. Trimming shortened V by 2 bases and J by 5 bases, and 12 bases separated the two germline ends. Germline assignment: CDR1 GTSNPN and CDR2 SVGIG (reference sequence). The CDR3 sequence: CAWSPPVVTEAFF. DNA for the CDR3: TGTGCCTGGAGTCCCCCCGTCGTGACTGAAGCTTTCTTT.

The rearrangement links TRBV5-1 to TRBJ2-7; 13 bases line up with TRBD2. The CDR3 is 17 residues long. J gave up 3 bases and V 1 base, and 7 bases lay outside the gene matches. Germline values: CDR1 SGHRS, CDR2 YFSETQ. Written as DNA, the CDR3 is TGCGCCAGCAGCTTGAAACTAGCGGGAGGGCCCAACTACGAGCAGTACTTC. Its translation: CASSLKLAGGPNYEQYF.

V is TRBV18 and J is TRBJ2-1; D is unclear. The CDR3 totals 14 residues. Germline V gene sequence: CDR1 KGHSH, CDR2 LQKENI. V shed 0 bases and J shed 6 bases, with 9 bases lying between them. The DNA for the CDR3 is TGTGCCAGCTCACCACCGTATGGGGTCAATGAGCAGTTCTTC. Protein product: CASSPPYGVNEQFF.

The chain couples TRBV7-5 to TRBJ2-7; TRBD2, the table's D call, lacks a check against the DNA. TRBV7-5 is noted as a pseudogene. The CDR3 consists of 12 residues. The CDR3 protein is CARSLVYHEQYF. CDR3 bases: TGTGCCAGAAGCTTAGTTTATCACGAGCAGTACTTC.

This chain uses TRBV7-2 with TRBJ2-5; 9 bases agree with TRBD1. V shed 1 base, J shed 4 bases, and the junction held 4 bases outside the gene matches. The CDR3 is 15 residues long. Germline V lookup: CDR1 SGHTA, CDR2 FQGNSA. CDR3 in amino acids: CASSLVPDRGETQYF. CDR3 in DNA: TGTGCCAGCAGCTTAGTCCCGGACAGGGGAGAGACCCAGTACTTC.